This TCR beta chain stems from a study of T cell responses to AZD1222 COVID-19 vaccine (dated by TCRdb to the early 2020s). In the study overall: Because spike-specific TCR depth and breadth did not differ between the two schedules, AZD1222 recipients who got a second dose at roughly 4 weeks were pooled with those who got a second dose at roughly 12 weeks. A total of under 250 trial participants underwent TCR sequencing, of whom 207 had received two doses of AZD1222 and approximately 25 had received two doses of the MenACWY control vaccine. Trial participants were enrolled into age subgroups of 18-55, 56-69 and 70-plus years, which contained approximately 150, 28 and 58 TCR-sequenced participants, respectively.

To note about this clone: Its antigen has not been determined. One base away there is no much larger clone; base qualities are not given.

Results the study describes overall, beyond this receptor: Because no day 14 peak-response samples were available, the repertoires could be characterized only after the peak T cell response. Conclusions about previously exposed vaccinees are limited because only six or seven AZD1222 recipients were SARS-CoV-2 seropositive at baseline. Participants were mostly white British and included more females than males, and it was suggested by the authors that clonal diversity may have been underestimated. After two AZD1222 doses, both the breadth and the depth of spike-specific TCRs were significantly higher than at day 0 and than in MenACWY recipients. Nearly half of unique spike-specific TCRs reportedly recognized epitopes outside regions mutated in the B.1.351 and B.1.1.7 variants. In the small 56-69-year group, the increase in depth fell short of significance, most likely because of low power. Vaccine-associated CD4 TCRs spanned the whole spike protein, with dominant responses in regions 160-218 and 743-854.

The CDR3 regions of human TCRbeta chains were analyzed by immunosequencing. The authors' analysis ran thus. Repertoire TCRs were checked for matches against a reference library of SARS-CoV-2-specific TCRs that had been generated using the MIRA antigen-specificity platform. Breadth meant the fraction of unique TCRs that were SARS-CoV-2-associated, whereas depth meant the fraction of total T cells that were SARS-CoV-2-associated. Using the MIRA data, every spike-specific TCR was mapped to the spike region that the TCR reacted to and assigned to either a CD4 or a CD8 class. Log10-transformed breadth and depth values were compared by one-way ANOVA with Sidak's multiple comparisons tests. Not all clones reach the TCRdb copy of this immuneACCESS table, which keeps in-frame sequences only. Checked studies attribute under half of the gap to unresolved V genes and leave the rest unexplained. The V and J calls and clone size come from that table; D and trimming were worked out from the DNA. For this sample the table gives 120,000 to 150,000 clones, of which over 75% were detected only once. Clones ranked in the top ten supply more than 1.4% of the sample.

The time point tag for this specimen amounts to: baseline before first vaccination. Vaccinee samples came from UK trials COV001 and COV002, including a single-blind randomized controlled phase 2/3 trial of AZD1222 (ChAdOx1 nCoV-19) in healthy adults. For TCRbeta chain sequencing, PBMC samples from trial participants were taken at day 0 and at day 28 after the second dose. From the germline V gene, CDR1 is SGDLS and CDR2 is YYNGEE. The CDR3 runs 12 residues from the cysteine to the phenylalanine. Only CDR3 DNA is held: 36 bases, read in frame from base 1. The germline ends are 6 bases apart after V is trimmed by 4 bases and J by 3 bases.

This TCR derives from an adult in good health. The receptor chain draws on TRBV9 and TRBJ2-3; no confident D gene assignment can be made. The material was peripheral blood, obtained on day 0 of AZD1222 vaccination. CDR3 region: CASSPWTDTQYF. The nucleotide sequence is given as TGTGCCAGCAGCCCTTGGACAGATACGCAGTATTTT.